These T cell receptor beta chains were read from a single sample in a study of cytotoxic CD8 clonotypes in ibrutinib-treated CLL. This table comes from immunoSEQ multiplex PCR, and its TCRdb copy is limited to in-frame clones, with some not included. The sample has 250,000 to 350,000 clones, 60% to 80% seen once. The sequences come from PBMCs, collected at disease progression, from a patient treated with ibrutinib. Receptors were obtained from a human donor with chronic lymphocytic leukemia. Each CDR3 is given with its conserved first and last residue.

cdr3_length v_call cdr3_aa
14 TRBV19 CASKRGGMNTEAFF
14 TRBV2 CASSLKGNTGELFF
13 TRBV27 CASSPRGNNEQFF
16 TRBV7-6 CASSQALRGTAGELFF
15 TRBV18 CASSGGQGMNTEAFF
16 TRBV21-1 CASSPSYGIHSYEQYF
14 TRBV19 CASSIGTVGETQYF
16 TRBV18 CASSPPRTSGTDTQYF
15 TRBV27 CASSLRQLAKNIQYF
13 TRBV9 CASTLLAWDTQYF
15 TRBV28 CASHGRGGSYNEQFF
14 TRBV7-9 CASSSRVSSYEQYF
16 TRBV29-1 CSVEDVGSKKKETQYF
11 TRBV7-8 CASSLVSEQYF
12 TRBV4-1 CASSPGTAPLHF
16 TRBV5-6 CASSFSLLSSYNEQFF
16 TRBV7-2 CASSLDGRQINEKLFF
14 TRBV7-8 CASSLGWDKETQYF
13 TRBV5-4 CASSRDTAGYRCF
13 TRBV5-6 CASSRDRADEQYF
15 TRBV7-6 CASSLFPGPLRDQYF
16 TRBV4-1 CASSGGLQGHGNTIYF
15 TRBV2 CASSEALVIGSPLHF
17 TRBV4-1 CASSQELVGGGHDTQYF
14 TRBV6-5 CASSYVGGGGGYTF
14 TRBV7-2 CASSPPGLAREQYF
15 TRBV4-1 CASSQVTGVANTIYF
17 TRBV21-1 CASSLDWVGQGTDTQYF
14 TRBV2 CASSERGPYNEQFF
15 TRBV27 CASSLRGGGTDTQYF
12 TRBV7-8 CASSPGSGEQYF
16 TRBV10-3 CAISESLGPDTEKLFF
15 TRBV19 CASSIGGGGDYEQYF
15 TRBV5-4 CASSLGTGSYNEQFF
13 TRBV6-1 CASSELTKNIQYF
15 TRBV14 CASSQPGTPFYEQYF